This paragraph covers one T cell receptor (beta chain) sequence. The antigen is undetermined. Using a J-beta primer mix together with a sample-barcoded 5' primer, a second PCR was run for roughly 6 to 12 cycles. TCRdb re-analysed the 5' RACE reads in MiXCR, keeping a single row per CDR3 protein. The sample lists over 600,000 distinct CDR3 sequences; over 40% were seen once. The sample is drawn from a study of blood T cells in healthy people across ages. As for the study in general: In model experiments, template switching was able to capture about one barcoded beta molecule for every two T cells that were present.

The CDR3 spans 13 residues. V was cut by 8 bases and J by 4 bases, with 14 bases left in between. Per the germline V gene, CDR1 is SNHLY and CDR2 is FYNNEI. Study conclusions and caveats: With unsorted PBMCs, a conclusive comparison of naive versus antigen-experienced cells was not possible.

There were healthy Caucasian individuals from Russia, aged 6 to 90, serving as donors. The specimen was blood. The V call is TRBV2, the J call TRBJ1-1, with D tentatively TRBD1 (5 bases). The TCR originated in a man older than 75 in good health. The CDR3 reads CASAEQGGTEAFF. The DNA of the CDR3 is TGTGCCAGCGCGGAGCAGGGTGGCACTGAAGCTTTCTTT.